This section outlines one T cell receptor (beta chain) sequence together with its context. The antigen remains undetermined. The data were taken from a study of cytomegalovirus exposure and HLA in healthy donors. Study observations and caveats: Later, an analysis found that common viral pathogens appeared to be linked with several of the most significant clusters.

The germline V and J ends were trimmed by 4 bases and 2 bases, with 12 bases remaining between them. The CDR3 sequence is 15 residues long. Germline lookup yields CDR1 LNHDA and CDR2 SQIVND (reference sequence). Both 60 Vbeta primers and 13 Jbeta primers went into the PCR. TCRdb's copy holds only in-frame clones and misses some; the assay was immunoSEQ multiplex PCR. The sample records 150,000 or so clones, under 70% being singletons. The sample taken for sequencing was PBMCs. This chain joins TRBV19 and TRBJ1-5, with D tentatively TRBD1 (6 bases). The origin of this receptor is a woman aged 30 to 39 in good health and CMV-seropositive. This CDR3 reads CASSKIEGGNQPQHF. The CDR3 DNA is TGTGCCAGTAGTAAAATCGAGGGGGGCAATCAGCCCCAGCATTTT.